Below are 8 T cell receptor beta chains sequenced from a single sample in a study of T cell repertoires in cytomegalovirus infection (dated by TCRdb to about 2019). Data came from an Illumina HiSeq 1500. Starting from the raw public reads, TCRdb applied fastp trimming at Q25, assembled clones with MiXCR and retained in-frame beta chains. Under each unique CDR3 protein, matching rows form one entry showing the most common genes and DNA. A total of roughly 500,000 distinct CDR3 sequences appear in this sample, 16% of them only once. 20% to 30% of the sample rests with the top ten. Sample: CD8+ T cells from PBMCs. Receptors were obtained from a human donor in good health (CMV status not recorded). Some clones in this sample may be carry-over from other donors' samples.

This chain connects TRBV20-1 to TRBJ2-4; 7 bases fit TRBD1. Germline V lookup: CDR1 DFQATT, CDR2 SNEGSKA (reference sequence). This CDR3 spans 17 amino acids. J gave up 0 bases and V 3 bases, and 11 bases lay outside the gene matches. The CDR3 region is CSARTLTGSLAKNIQYF. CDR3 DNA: TGCAGTGCTAGGACCCTGACAGGGAGCCTAGCCAAAAACATTCAGTACTTC.

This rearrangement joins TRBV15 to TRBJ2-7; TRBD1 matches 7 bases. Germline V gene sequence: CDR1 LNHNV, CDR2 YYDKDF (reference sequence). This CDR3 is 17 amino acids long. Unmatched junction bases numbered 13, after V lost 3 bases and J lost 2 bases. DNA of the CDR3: TGTGCCACCAGCAGTGGGTGGACAGGCCTTACTGCCTACGAGCAGTACTTC. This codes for CATSSGWTGLTAYEQYF.

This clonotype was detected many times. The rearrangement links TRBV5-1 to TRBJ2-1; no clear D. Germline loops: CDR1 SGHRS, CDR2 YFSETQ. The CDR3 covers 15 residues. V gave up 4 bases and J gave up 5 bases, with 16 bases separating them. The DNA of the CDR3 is TGCGCCAGCAGCGAAGTACAAGGGCTCAACAATGAGCAGTTCTTC. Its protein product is CASSEVQGLNNEQFF.

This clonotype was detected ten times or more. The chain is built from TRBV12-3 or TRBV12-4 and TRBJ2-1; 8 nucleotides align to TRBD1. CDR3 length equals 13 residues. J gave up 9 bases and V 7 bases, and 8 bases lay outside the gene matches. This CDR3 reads CASTWGTGVEQFF. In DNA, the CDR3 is TGTGCCAGCACCTGGGGGACAGGTGTTGAGCAGTTCTTC.

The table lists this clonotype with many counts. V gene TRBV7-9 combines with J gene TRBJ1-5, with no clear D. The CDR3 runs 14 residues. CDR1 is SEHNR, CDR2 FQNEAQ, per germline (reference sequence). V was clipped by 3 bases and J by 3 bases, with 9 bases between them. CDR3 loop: CASSLVGSNQPQHF. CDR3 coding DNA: TGTGCCAGCAGCTTGGTAGGTTCCAATCAGCCCCAGCATTTT.

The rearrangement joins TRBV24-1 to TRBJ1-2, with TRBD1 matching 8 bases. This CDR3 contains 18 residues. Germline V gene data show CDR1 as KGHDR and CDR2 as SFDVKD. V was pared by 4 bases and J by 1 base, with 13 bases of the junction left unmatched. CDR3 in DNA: TGTGCCACCAGTGACTACACGCCGCTGACAGGGGTTAACTATGGCTACACCTTC. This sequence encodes CATSDYTPLTGVNYGYTF.

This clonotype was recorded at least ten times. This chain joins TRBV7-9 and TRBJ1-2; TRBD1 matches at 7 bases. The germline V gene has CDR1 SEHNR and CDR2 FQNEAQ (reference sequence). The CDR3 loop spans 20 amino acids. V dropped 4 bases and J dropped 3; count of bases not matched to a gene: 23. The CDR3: CASSSRKDPTTTGNYYGYTF. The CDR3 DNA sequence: TGTGCCAGCAGCTCCAGAAAAGACCCTACTACGACAGGGAATTACTATGGCTACACCTTC.

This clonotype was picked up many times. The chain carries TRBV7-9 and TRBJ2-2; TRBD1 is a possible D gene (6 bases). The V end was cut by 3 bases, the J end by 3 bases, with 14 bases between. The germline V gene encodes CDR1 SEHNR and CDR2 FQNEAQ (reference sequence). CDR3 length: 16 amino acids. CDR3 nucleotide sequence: TGTGCCAGCAGCTTTAGGACAGAGACTTACACCGGGGAGCTGTTTTTT. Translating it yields CASSFRTETYTGELFF.